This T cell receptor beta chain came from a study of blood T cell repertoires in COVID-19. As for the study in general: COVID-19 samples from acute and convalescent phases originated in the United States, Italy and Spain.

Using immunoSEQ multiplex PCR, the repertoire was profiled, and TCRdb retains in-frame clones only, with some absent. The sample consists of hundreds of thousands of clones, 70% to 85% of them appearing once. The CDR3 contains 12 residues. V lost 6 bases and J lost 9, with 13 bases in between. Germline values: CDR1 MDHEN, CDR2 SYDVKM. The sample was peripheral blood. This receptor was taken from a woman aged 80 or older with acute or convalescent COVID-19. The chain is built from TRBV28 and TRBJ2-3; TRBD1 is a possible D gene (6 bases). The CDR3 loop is CASRLGQKTQYF. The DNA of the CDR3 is TGTGCCAGCAGGTTAGGACAGAAGACGCAGTATTTT.